The rows below give T cell receptor beta chains drawn from one sample of a study of blood T cell repertoires in COVID-19. Profiled with immunoSEQ multiplex PCR; TCRdb holds only in-frame clones, not every one. The sample carries 250,000 to 350,000 clones, about 90% recorded once. Sequenced sample: peripheral blood. These TCRs come from a woman aged 50 to 65 who had recovered from COVID-19. CDR3s include the opening cysteine and the closing phenylalanine or tryptophan. A D gene is named only where the DNA matches it firmly. Some rows have no size entry. The others give once, few or many, or a class for an expanded clone.

>-|TRBD1|TRBJ1-1|TRBV4-1
CASSQDLTGAGMNTEAFF
TGCGCCAGCAGCCAAGATCTAACAGGGGCAGGTATGAACACTGAAGCTTTCTTT
>few|-|TRBJ2-1|TRBV4-3
CASSQYHPNRGNEQFF
TGCGCCAGCAGCCAGTATCACCCAAATCGCGGCAATGAGCAGTTCTTC
>-|-|TRBJ2-1|TRBV5-1
CASSLGSTGYNEQFF
TGCGCCAGCAGCTTGGGATCGACAGGTTACAATGAGCAGTTCTTC
>once|-|TRBJ1-4|TRBV2
CASNYGTNEKLFF
TGTGCCAGCAACTATGGGACTAATGAAAAACTGTTTTTT
>-|-|TRBJ2-3|TRBV2
CASSYRREDTQYF
TGTGCCAGCAGTTACCGGAGGGAGGATACGCAGTATTTT
>-|-|TRBJ1-1|TRBV4-2
CASSQDLDSLMNTEAFF
TGTGCCAGCAGCCAAGATTTGGACAGCCTCATGAACACTGAAGCTTTCTTT
>few|-|TRBJ1-5|TRBV27
CASSQLGDFNQPQHF
TGTGCCAGCAGTCAATTAGGGGACTTTAATCAGCCCCAGCATTTT
>-|-|TRBJ2-5|TRBV12-2
CASRLARRWRETQYF
TGTGCAAGTCGCTTAGCGCGAAGGTGGCGGGAGACCCAGTACTTC
>-|-|TRBJ1-2|TRBV4-2
CASSQDPGGANGYTF
TGTGCCAGCAGCCAAGATCCTGGAGGGGCCAATGGCTACACCTTC
>-|TRBD1|TRBJ2-2|TRBV2
CASSGTGNTGELFF
TGTGCCAGCAGTGGGACAGGGAACACCGGGGAGCTGTTTTTT
>-|TRBD2|TRBJ2-3|TRBV7-2
CASSSGKRGATDTQYF
TGTGCCAGCAGCTCTGGCAAGCGGGGGGCTACAGATACGCAGTATTTT
>-|-|TRBJ1-4|TRBV27
CASSFNQNNEKLFF
TGTGCCAGCAGTTTTAATCAGAATAATGAAAAACTGTTTTTT
>-|-|TRBJ2-4|TRBV3-1/TRBV3-2
CASSQYAPTGGQIAKNIQYF
TGTGCCAGCAGCCAATACGCGCCGACAGGCGGCCAAATAGCCAAAAACATTCAGTACTTC
>-|-|TRBJ2-7|TRBV6-5
CASSALASEQYF
TGTGCCAGCAGCGCCCTAGCGTCCGAGCAGTACTTC
>-|TRBD2|TRBJ2-1|TRBV9
CASSPRTGTSGDEQFF
TGTGCCAGCAGCCCCCGAACCGGGACTAGCGGGGATGAGCAGTTCTTC
>-|-|TRBJ1-3|TRBV10-3
CAIRSDSKGNTIYF
TGTGCCATCAGATCCGACAGCAAAGGAAACACCATATATTTT
>-|-|TRBJ2-5|TRBV3-1/TRBV3-2
CASSFSGTQYF
TGTGCCAGCAGCTTTTCCGGGACCCAGTACTTC
>-|TRBD1|TRBJ2-7|TRBV15
CATSSRDRELNEQYF
TGTGCCACCAGCAGCCGGGACAGGGAATTGAACGAGCAGTACTTC
>-|-|TRBJ1-2|TRBV30
CAWSGRTRANYGYTF
TGTGCCTGGAGTGGAAGGACTCGGGCTAACTATGGCTACACCTTC
>-|-|TRBJ1-5|TRBV20-1
CSASISGQPQHF
TGCAGTGCTAGTATCAGCGGGCAGCCCCAGCATTTT
>-|-|TRBJ2-3|TRBV7-2
CASSPQRGDTQYF
TGTGCCAGCAGCCCCCAGAGAGGGGATACGCAGTATTTT
>-|TRBD1|TRBJ1-1|TRBV25-1
CASSEWTGIEAFF
TGTGCCAGCAGTGAATGGACAGGAATAGAAGCTTTCTTT
>-|TRBD1|TRBJ2-7|TRBV9
CASSGPSKQGPHSYEQYF
TGTGCCAGCAGCGGACCCTCAAAACAGGGGCCGCACTCCTACGAGCAGTACTTC
>-|-|TRBJ1-1|TRBV6-2/TRBV6-3
CASSYRVGQTITEAFF
TGTGCCAGCAGTTACCGAGTTGGACAGACAATCACTGAAGCTTTCTTT
>-|TRBD1|TRBJ1-1|TRBV29-1
CSATTGPNTEAFF
TGCAGCGCAACGACAGGGCCGAACACTGAAGCTTTCTTT